This T cell receptor (beta chain) is drawn from a study of blood T cell repertoires in COVID-19 (dated by TCRdb to 2019 to 2021). Context from the whole study: Collaborator samples came from the United States, Italy and Spain and covered acute and convalescent phases of COVID-19. Where HLA class I and class II types were available, the types were taken from metadata supplied by the sample provider, not from assay-based typing. The prospective study material was composed of cDNA or gDNA derived from T cells, B-cell-depleted T cells, or PBMCs. Samples came from the ongoing ImmuneRACE study (first 160 participants) plus 1,254 subjects from 6 global collaborators. Subjects who had been exposed to COVID-19, were actively infected with it, or had recovered from it provided the deeply sampled blood TCRbeta repertoires that made up the dataset. A de-identified subject ID, COVID-19 status, age in years and sex were almost always included in the sample metadata. The repertoires were made available in a free public database intended to serve as a resource for research on the immune response to SARS-CoV-2.

According to the germline V gene, CDR1 reads SGHAT and CDR2 reads FQNNGV. The CDR3 sequence holds 11 residues, the cysteine and phenylalanine included. CDR3 DNA is the only sequence kept; it has 33 bases, read in frame from the first base. At the junction V is shortened by 4 bases and J by 3 bases, with 3 bases in between. This clone came up once. Its antigen is currently not known. A single base separates this from a much larger clone, so it may be a read error. Each collaborating institution followed its own protocols to collect whole blood in K2EDTA tubes. For TCRbeta analysis, collaborators shipped samples in one of three forms: frozen whole blood, isolated PBMCs, or DNA extracted from either of those sample types. TCRbeta CDR3 regions were amplified from genomic DNA using the immunoSEQ Assay, a bias-controlled multiplex PCR. The original pipeline was this. The number of nucleated cells in each sample was estimated from the amplification of reference gene primers within the assay. Sequence reads were collapsed and filtered to measure the absolute abundance of every unique TCRbeta CDR3 rearrangement. For each sample, productive Simpson clonality was calculated by taking the square root of Simpson's diversity index across productive rearrangements. Sourced from immuneACCESS, this table was stored by TCRdb with only in-frame sequences that have V and J called. A share of the clones is absent; for the studies checked, an unresolved V gene accounts for under half, and the remainder has no known explanation. V, J and clone size derive from that table, while D and trimming were established from the DNA sequence. The sample yields about 87,000 clones; 70% to 85% were counted once. The top ten clonotypes cover around 4.2% of the sample.

Paper-wide results and their limitations: The quantity of clinical and demographic metadata differed by source and by participant and was supplied without curation.

This TCR was sampled from a woman aged 50 to 60 with acute or convalescent COVID-19. The chain was built from TRBV11-2 and TRBJ1-1; too little of a D gene remains to name it. Sequencing used peripheral blood. DNA sequence: TGTGCCAGCAGCTCATACACTGAAGCTTTCTTT. This gives the protein CASSSYTEAFF.